This TCR beta chain was retrieved from a study of OX40 agonist ivuxolimab in advanced cancers. Describing the broader study: Ivuxolimab was a fully human IgG2 agonistic monoclonal antibody targeting the costimulatory receptor OX40 (CD134). The purpose of peripheral TCRbeta sequencing was to test whether ivuxolimab changed TCR sequence diversity and led to clonal T-cell expansion. Intravenous ivuxolimab was administered to patients every 2 weeks at six dose levels: 0.01, 0.1, 0.3, 1.5, 3 and 10 mg/kg. Prior anti-PD-1, anti-PD-L1 or anti-CTLA-4 therapy was permitted, and approximately 41% of dose-escalation patients had received checkpoint inhibitors. Partial responses occurred in three dose-escalation patients: two with cutaneous melanoma and one with hepatocellular carcinoma. The paper describes the monotherapy dose-escalation part (N of about 50 patients) of the phase I trial of ivuxolimab. Of the approximately 54 patients in dose escalation, 19 had hepatocellular carcinoma, about 15 had melanoma, 9 had renal cell carcinoma and 9 had head and neck cancer. In the dose-escalation cohort, more than 75% of patients were male, and the mean age was around 60 years, with a range of roughly 20 to 80. Beyond this particular receptor, the publication reports: Low levels of normalized T-cell clonal expansion were also seen in some nonresponding patients. At doses of 0.1 to 3.0 mg/kg, clonal expansion of both CD4+ and CD8+ blood T cells was observed from baseline to week 6. After ivuxolimab, CD8+ T cells had more expanded clones than CD4+ T cells on average. The antigen specificity of the peripheral T cells that underwent clonal expansion was not determined. In partial responders in the 0.1-3.0 mg/kg groups, normalized peripheral clonal expansion was found to be among the lowest, especially among CD8+ T cells.

The V and J ends are trimmed by 2 bases and 1 base, leaving 9 bases between them. The CDR3, from cysteine to phenylalanine, totals 14 residues. Just CDR3 DNA is preserved here, 42 bases in frame from base 1. Per the germline V gene, KGHSH is the CDR1 and LQKENI is the CDR2. Genomic DNA was extracted from sorted cells for sequencing of the TCRbeta CDR3 region. The immunoSEQ Assay was used to sequence the TCRbeta CDR3 regions. Held by TCRdb, this immuneACCESS table contains in-frame sequences only and omits some clones. Under half of the omission traces to an unresolved V gene where checked; the cause of the rest is unknown. This sample holds about 31,000 clones; 75% to 90% were observed only once. Roughly 37% of the sample lies in the top ten. About this clone itself: Its binding antigen is unknown. The record has no base qualities; no much larger clone is one base away.

Patients with a history of autoimmune disease or receiving systemic immunosuppression were excluded from the trial. In every dose cohort, peripheral blood was drawn for TCR sequencing at baseline, cycle 4 day 1, and cycle 7 day 1. The samples were drawn from a first-in-human, open-label, multicenter phase I dose-escalation trial of ivuxolimab. Adults with locally advanced or metastatic head and neck squamous cell, hepatocellular, melanoma or renal cell carcinoma were enrolled in the trial. Before TCR sequencing, CD4+ T cells and CD8+ T cells from peripheral blood were sorted into separate populations.

The chain links TRBV18 with TRBJ2-7, with an unclear D gene assignment. The sequence was obtained from an adult with an advanced solid tumor such as melanoma, head and neck, liver or kidney cancer. The sequenced sample was CD4+ or CD8+ T cells sorted from blood, obtained in a trial of the OX40 agonist ivuxolimab. The CDR3 amino acid sequence is: CASSPWVQSYEQYF. DNA sequence: TGTGCCAGCTCACCATGGGTTCAGTCCTACGAGCAGTACTTC.